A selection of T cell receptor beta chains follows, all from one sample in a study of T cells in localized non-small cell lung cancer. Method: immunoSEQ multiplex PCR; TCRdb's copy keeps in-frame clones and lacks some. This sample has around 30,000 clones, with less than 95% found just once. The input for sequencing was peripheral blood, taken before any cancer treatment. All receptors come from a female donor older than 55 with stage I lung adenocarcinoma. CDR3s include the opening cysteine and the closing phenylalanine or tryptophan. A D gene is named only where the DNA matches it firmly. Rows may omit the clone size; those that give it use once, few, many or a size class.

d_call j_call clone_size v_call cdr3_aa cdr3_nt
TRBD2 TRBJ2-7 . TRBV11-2 CASSSGLAGARYEQYF TGTGCCAGCAGCTCCGGACTAGCGGGGGCCCGCTACGAGCAGTACTTC
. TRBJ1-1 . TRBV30 CAWGMGGTEAFF TGTGCCTGGGGAATGGGGGGGACTGAAGCTTTCTTT
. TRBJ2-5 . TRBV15 CATSRDRMFYGETQYF TGTGCCACCAGCAGAGACAGGATGTTTTACGGCGAGACCCAGTACTTC
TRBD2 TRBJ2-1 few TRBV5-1 CASSLDSSGRGDEQFF TGCGCCAGCAGCTTGGATTCTAGCGGGAGAGGAGATGAGCAGTTCTTC
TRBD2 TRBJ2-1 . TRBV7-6 CASSLALYIAGGNNEQFF TGTGCCAGCAGCTTAGCCCTATACATAGCGGGGGGGAACAATGAGCAGTTCTTC
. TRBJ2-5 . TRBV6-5 CASSYSLAQETQYF TGTGCCAGCAGTTACTCGTTAGCTCAAGAGACCCAGTACTTC
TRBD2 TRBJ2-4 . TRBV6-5 CASSYSGRVGKNIQYF TGTGCCAGCAGTTACTCGGGGAGGGTAGGCAAAAACATTCAGTACTTC
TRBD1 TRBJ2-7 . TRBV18 CASSPLTGGSYEQYF TGTGCCAGCTCACCCTTAACAGGGGGCTCCTACGAGCAGTACTTC
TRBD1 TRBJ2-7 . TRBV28 CASSLTGDLSYEQYF TGTGCCAGCAGTTTAACAGGGGACCTTTCCTACGAGCAGTACTTC
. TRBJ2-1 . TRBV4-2 CASSQDLQGREQFF TGTGCCAGCAGCCAAGATCTTCAGGGCCGTGAGCAGTTCTTC
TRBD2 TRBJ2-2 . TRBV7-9 CASSLERGSATGELFF TGTGCCAGCAGCTTGGAGCGGGGGTCGGCCACCGGGGAGCTGTTTTTT
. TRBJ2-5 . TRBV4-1 CASSQGVSNPAASNQETQYF TGCGCCAGCAGCCAAGGCGTATCCAACCCAGCGGCGTCAAATCAAGAGACCCAGTACTTC
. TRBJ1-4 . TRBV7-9 CASSFSGVAEKLFF TGTGCCAGCAGCTTCTCAGGGGTCGCCGAAAAACTGTTTTTT
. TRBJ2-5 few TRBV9 CASSPRQSPAETQYF TGTGCCAGCAGCCCCAGACAGTCTCCGGCAGAGACCCAGTACTTC
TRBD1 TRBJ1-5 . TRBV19 CASRGTEGPRNQPQHF TGTGCCAGCAGGGGGACAGAAGGGCCCCGCAATCAGCCCCAGCATTTT
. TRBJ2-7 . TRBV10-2 CASSESRLARRYYEQYF TGCGCCAGCAGTGAGTCGAGGCTAGCGAGACGGTACTACGAGCAGTACTTC
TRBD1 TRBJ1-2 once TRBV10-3 CAISEGIGQGDNYGYTF TGTGCCATCAGTGAGGGCATTGGACAGGGTGACAACTATGGCTACACCTTC
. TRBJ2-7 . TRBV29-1 CSAQGRGGGGEQYF TGCAGCGCTCAGGGAAGGGGGGGAGGTGGCGAGCAGTACTTC
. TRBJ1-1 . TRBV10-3 CAISESTRGRTEAFF TGTGCCATCAGTGAGAGCACACGGGGGAGGACTGAAGCTTTCTTT
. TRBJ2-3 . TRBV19 CASSIDHLKPSTDTQYF TGTGCCAGTAGTATAGATCATCTGAAACCTAGCACAGATACGCAGTATTTT
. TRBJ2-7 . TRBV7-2 CASSTTSYEQYF TGTGCCAGCAGCACCACTTCCTACGAGCAGTACTTC
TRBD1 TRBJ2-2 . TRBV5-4 CASSEATGGRTGELFF TGTGCCAGCAGCGAGGCGACAGGGGGCCGGACCGGGGAGCTGTTTTTT
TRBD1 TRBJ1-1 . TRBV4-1 CASSQDLTGGFRAFF TGCGCCAGCAGCCAAGATTTGACAGGGGGGTTTCGGGCTTTCTTT
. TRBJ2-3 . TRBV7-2 CASSLQPVKYTDTQYF TGTGCCAGCAGCTTGCAGCCAGTCAAATACACAGATACGCAGTATTTT
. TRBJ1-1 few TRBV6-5 CASSLNRDLNTEAFF TGTGCCAGCAGCCTTAACAGGGATCTGAACACTGAAGCTTTCTTT
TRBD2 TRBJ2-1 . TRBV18 CASSPLAGVNNEQFF TGTGCCAGCTCACCCCTAGCGGGGGTGAACAATGAGCAGTTCTTC
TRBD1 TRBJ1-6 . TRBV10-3 CASRDRGTQNSPLHF TGTGCCAGCCGGGACAGAGGCACTCAAAATTCACCCCTCCACTTT
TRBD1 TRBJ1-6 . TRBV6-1 CASRKGQGTSPLHF TGTGCCAGCCGGAAGGGACAGGGTACCTCACCCCTCCACTTT
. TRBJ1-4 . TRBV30 CASGHGIEKLFF TGTGCCTCCGGACATGGGATTGAAAAACTGTTTTTT
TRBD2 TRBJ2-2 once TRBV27 CASRSSGGVTGELFF TGTGCCAGCAGATCTAGCGGGGGGGTTACCGGGGAGCTGTTTTTT
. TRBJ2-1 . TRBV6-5 CASSRSLSYNEQFF TGTGCCAGCAGCCGGAGTTTATCCTACAATGAGCAGTTCTTC
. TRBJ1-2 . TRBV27 CASSLRSTVYGYTF TGTGCCAGCAGTTTAAGGTCGACGGTCTATGGCTACACCTTC
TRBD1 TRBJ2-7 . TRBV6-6 CASSQTGGNYEQYF TGTGCCAGCAGCCAGACAGGGGGCAACTACGAGCAGTACTTC
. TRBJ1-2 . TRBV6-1 CASRTASNYGYTF TGTGCCAGCAGAACAGCCTCGAACTATGGCTACACCTTC
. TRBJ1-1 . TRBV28 CASRPAMNTEAFF TGTGCCAGCAGGCCAGCAATGAACACTGAAGCTTTCTTT
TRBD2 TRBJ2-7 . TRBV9 CASSVDPGGHYEQYF TGTGCCAGCAGCGTAGACCCGGGAGGCCACTACGAGCAGTACTTC
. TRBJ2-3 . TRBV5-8 CASSLGSVSVNADTQYF TGTGCCAGCAGCTTGGGGTCTGTATCTGTGAATGCAGATACGCAGTATTTT
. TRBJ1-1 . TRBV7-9 CASSYLGGNTEAFF TGTGCCAGCAGCTATTTAGGGGGGAACACTGAAGCTTTCTTT
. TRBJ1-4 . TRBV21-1 CASPPAGIESGVNEKLFF TGTGCCAGCCCTCCGGCAGGGATTGAGTCGGGCGTTAATGAAAAACTGTTTTTT
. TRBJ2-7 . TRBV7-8 CASTSTLRPRSYEQYF TGTGCCAGCACTTCTACCCTCAGGCCCCGCTCCTACGAGCAGTACTTC
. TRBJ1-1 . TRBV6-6 CASSYAWGAAEAFF TGTGCCAGCAGTTACGCTTGGGGGGCCGCTGAAGCTTTCTTT
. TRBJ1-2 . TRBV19 CASSARGGANYGYTF TGTGCCAGTAGCGCTCGGGGGGGTGCTAACTATGGCTACACCTTC
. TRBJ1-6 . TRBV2 CASIADGNSPLHF TGTGCCAGCATTGCGGACGGGAATTCACCCCTCCACTTT
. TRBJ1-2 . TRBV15 CATSSRRTGNGYTF TGTGCCACCAGCAGCCGAAGGACGGGTAATGGCTACACCTTC